The 28 T cell receptor beta chains below all came from one sample that was sequenced in a study of CD4 T cell repertoires in COVID-19. Using immunoSEQ multiplex PCR, the repertoire was profiled, and TCRdb retains in-frame clones only, with some absent. Among around 23,000 clones listed, 93% were seen once. The memory T cells were sequenced right after ex vivo isolation, without culture. The starting material was circulating follicular helper CD4+ T cells (cTfh) from blood, obtained before the COVID-19 pandemic. All receptors derive from a human donor who had COVID-19.

The chain carries TRBV19 and TRBJ2-7; perhaps TRBD2 as D (6 bases). This CDR3 has 14 amino acids. Trimming removed 3 bases from V and 7 bases from J, with 16 bases in between. Germline CDR1 and CDR2: LNHDA and SQIVND (reference sequence). The CDR3 bases are TGTGCCAGTAGTATGGACGGCGGGATGAGGGAGCAGTACTTC. Translated, it gives CASSMDGGMREQYF.

The chain uses TRBV19 and TRBJ2-7; 7 bases align to TRBD2. V lost 3 bases and J lost 3; bases outside the gene matches: 2. The length of the CDR3 is 13 residues. The germline V gene has CDR1 LNHDA and CDR2 SQIVND (reference sequence). The CDR3 here is CASSMGGIYEQYF. The CDR3 nucleotides are TGTGCCAGTAGTATGGGGGGGATCTACGAGCAGTACTTC.

The rearrangement links TRBV27 to TRBJ2-2, with D perhaps matching TRBD1 (6 bases). The CDR3 is made up of 14 amino acids. The V end lost 10 bases, the J end lost 1 base, and 13 bases lay between the germline ends. Germline-derived CDR1 and CDR2 are MNHEY and SMNVEV (reference sequence). The CDR3 protein is CAIRRTVNTGELFF. CDR3 DNA: TGTGCCATTCGGAGGACAGTGAACACCGGGGAGCTGTTTTTT.

The chain recombines TRBV18 with TRBJ2-7; TRBD2 matches at 15 bases. This CDR3 has 19 residues. Germline CDR1 and CDR2: KGHSH and LQKENI. The J segment lost 3 bases and the V segment lost 4 bases, leaving 13 bases of the junction unmatched. In DNA form, the CDR3 reads TGTGCCAGCTCACTGACCCCTGGGACTAGCGGGGGGCCTATCTACGAGCAGTACTTC. Encoded protein: CASSLTPGTSGGPIYEQYF.

The chain uses TRBV7-8 and TRBJ1-4, with no clear D. There are 13 residues in the CDR3. Trimming removed 2 bases at V and 3 bases at J, with 4 bases between. Germline V gene sequence: CDR1 SGHVS, CDR2 FQNEAQ. The CDR3 DNA reads TGTGCCAGCAGCTTAACAGCTAATGAAAAACTGTTTTTT. Amino acids: CASSLTANEKLFF.

The V and J genes are TRBV19 and TRBJ1-1, with D possibly TRBD1 on 6 matching bases. The CDR3 length is 15 residues. Germline CDR1 and CDR2: LNHDA and SQIVND (reference sequence). Trimming took off 7 bases at V and 0 bases at J, with 15 bases between the two ends. As DNA, the CDR3 is TGTGCCAGTATTGCCCCCACAGGGATGAACACTGAAGCTTTCTTT. Translating gives CASIAPTGMNTEAFF.

The rearrangement links TRBV29-1 to TRBJ2-3; TRBD2 matches 10 bases. The germline V gene encodes CDR1 SQVTM and CDR2 ANQGSEA. V lost 3 bases, J lost 6 bases, and 6 bases stayed unmatched. The CDR3 has 14 amino acids. The CDR3 DNA follows: TGCAGCGTTGACCGGACTAGCGGAGGGGATACGCAGTATTTT. Protein sequence: CSVDRTSGGDTQYF.

This chain connects TRBV6-6 to TRBJ2-5; 7 bases fit TRBD1. J lost 5 bases, V lost 6 bases, and 6 bases had no gene match. The CDR3 extends over 13 amino acids. Per germline, CDR1 MNHNY and CDR2 SVGAGI (reference sequence). The chain's CDR3 is CASRDQGEETQYF. The CDR3 DNA reads TGTGCCAGCAGAGACCAGGGGGAGGAGACCCAGTACTTC.

The chain recombines TRBV19 with TRBJ1-1; 7 bases are a match to TRBD1. This CDR3 comprises 14 residues. CDR1 and CDR2 from the germline V gene are LNHDA and SQIVND (reference sequence). The junction had 11 bases not matched to a gene; V was cut back by 4 bases and J by 9 bases. CDR3 bases: TGTGCCAGTAGTAAGGGGCAGGGGGATTCTAAAGCTTTCTTT. It specifies CASSKGQGDSKAFF.

This clone was counted only a few times. The genes are TRBV18 and TRBJ2-7, with TRBD2 matching 7 bases. From germline, CDR1 is KGHSH and CDR2 LQKENI. V dropped 3 bases and J dropped 7; count of bases not matched to a gene: 9. The CDR3 sequence is 14 residues long. The DNA of the CDR3 is TGTGCCAGCTCACCTGGGAGGGCCCCGGAGGAGCAGTACTTC. Residues: CASSPGRAPEEQYF.

J is TRBJ2-1 and V is TRBV28; possibly TRBD2 for D (6 bases). The germline V and J ends were trimmed by 6 bases and 9 bases, with 18 bases remaining between them. The CDR3 is 14 residues long. CDR1 is MDHEN, CDR2 SYDVKM, per germline. The CDR3 reads CASRLGLPSREQFF. CDR3 in DNA: TGTGCCAGCAGGTTGGGACTTCCCTCACGTGAGCAGTTCTTC.

This rearrangement joins TRBV30 to TRBJ2-5; 7 bases agree with TRBD2. This CDR3 has 12 amino acids. Germline values: CDR1 GTSNPN, CDR2 SVGIG (reference sequence). The junction had 1 base not matched to a gene; V was cut back by 2 bases and J by 4 bases. CDR3: CAWSWGGETQYF. The CDR3 region has the DNA TGTGCCTGGAGTTGGGGGGGAGAGACCCAGTACTTC.

V usage is TRBV11-2 and J usage is TRBJ1-4, with a weak D call TRBD1 (6 bases). V lost 1 base, J lost 8 bases, and 14 bases lay in between. The germline CDR1 and CDR2 sequences are SGHAT and FQNNGV. The CDR3 has 15 residues. The CDR3, as DNA: TGTGCCAGCAGCTTAGGTGTACAGGGAAGGGAAAAACTGTTTTTT. This translates into CASSLGVQGREKLFF.

The rearrangement joins TRBV5-1 to TRBJ2-5, with 10 bases fitting TRBD2. This CDR3 contains 17 residues. Losses at the gene ends were 4 bases for V and 4 bases for J; bases not matched to a gene: 13. In germline, CDR1 is SGHRS, CDR2 YFSETQ. CDR3 loop: CASSPSTQAGGGETQYF. CDR3 DNA sequence: TGCGCCAGCAGCCCCTCCACCCAAGCGGGGGGGGGAGAGACCCAGTACTTC.

The chain joins TRBV7-9 to TRBJ1-2; D is ambiguous. The CDR3 runs 12 residues. V was trimmed by 10 bases and J by 8 bases, leaving 17 bases between them. CDR1 is SEHNR and CDR2 is FQNEAQ in the germline V gene (reference sequence). The CDR3 DNA reads TGTGCCACCAACCCCGGAGGGATCGGCTACACCTTC. The encoded protein is CATNPGGIGYTF.

The chain recombines TRBV28 with TRBJ2-7, with a tentative D call TRBD2 (5 bases). Germline V gene lookup returns CDR1 MDHEN and CDR2 SYDVKM. Trimming stripped 4 bases from V and 2 bases from J, with 12 bases between. The CDR3 sequence is 14 residues long. CDR3 sequence: CASSSGKLAYEQYF. The CDR3 nucleotides are TGTGCCAGCAGTTCCGGGAAACTAGCCTACGAGCAGTACTTC.

About this clone: Its ends do not fully match the called genes, so a read error is possible. The gene calls are TRBV5-1 and TRBJ1-5; 10 bases map to TRBD1. Germline assignment: CDR1 SGHRS and CDR2 YFSETQ. CDR3 size: 15 residues. The DNA of the CDR3 is TGCGCCAGCAGATTGGGACAGGGGAACAATCAGCCCCAGCATTTT. It specifies CASRLGQGNNQPQHF.

The chain recombines TRBV5-1 with TRBJ2-1; the match to TRBD1 covers 9 bases. Trimming cost V 2 bases and J 6 bases; bases outside gene matches: 3. Looked up from germline, CDR1 is SGHRS and CDR2 is YFSETQ. This CDR3 is 14 amino acids long. CDR3 DNA: TGCGCCAGCAGCTTACAGACAGGGGGCAATGAGCAGTTCTTC. As protein: CASSLQTGGNEQFF.

The chain combines TRBV6-5 with TRBJ1-4; D perhaps matches TRBD1 (5 bases). The V gene lost 1 base and the J gene lost 7 bases, with 13 bases spanning the gap. Germline values: CDR1 MNHEY, CDR2 SVGAGI. The CDR3 runs to 15 residues. This CDR3 is CASSYLGGGGEKLFF. CDR3 sequence (DNA): TGTGCCAGCAGTTACTTGGGGGGAGGAGGTGAAAAACTGTTTTTT.

The genes are TRBV10-3 and TRBJ2-7, with 7 bases that match TRBD2. The CDR3 sequence is 14 residues long. Per germline, CDR1 ENHRY and CDR2 SYGVKD. V was pared by 10 bases and J by 0 bases, with 9 bases of the junction left unmatched. The CDR3 is CATGLSGFSYEQYF. The DNA for the CDR3 is TGTGCCACGGGGCTTAGCGGGTTCTCCTACGAGCAGTACTTC.

The rearrangement uses TRBV18 and TRBJ2-2; 7 bases align to TRBD1. CDR3 length: 16 residues. Germline assignment: CDR1 KGHSH and CDR2 LQKENI. Trimming cost V 3 bases and J 1 base; bases outside gene matches: 5. CDR3 in DNA: TGTGCCAGCTCACCCGAGCGGACAGGGAACACCGGGGAGCTGTTTTTT. Translated, it gives CASSPERTGNTGELFF.

This clone was observed once. The chain employs TRBV5-4 and TRBJ2-2; weak D call: TRBD2 (5 bases). The CDR3 contains 14 residues. Germline V gives CDR1 SGHNT, CDR2 YYREEE (reference sequence). With 4 bases removed from V and 4 bases from J, the gap between germline ends came to 11 bases. The CDR3 loop is CASSTRPLTGELFF. The DNA for the CDR3 is TGTGCCAGCAGCACTAGGCCTCTCACCGGGGAGCTGTTTTTT. Full variable domain (rest looked up from reference TRBV5-4 and TRBJ2-2): ETGVTQSPTHLIKTRGQQVTLRCSSQSGHNTVSWYQQALGQGPQFIFQYYREEENGRGNFPPRFSGLQFPNYSSELNVNALELDDSALYLCASSTRPLTGELFFGEGSRLTVL.

The genes are TRBV2 and TRBJ2-1, with a possible D match to TRBD2 (6 bases). The germline V and J ends were trimmed by 4 bases and 9 bases, with 13 bases remaining between them. Germline V gene sequence: CDR1 SNHLY, CDR2 FYNNEI. The CDR3 is 13 residues long. CDR3 residues: CASSATGLSEQFF. The CDR3 nucleotides are TGTGCCAGCAGTGCAACGGGACTTTCTGAGCAGTTCTTC.

The chain recombines TRBV7-2 with TRBJ1-3; D remains unclear. Germline V gene data show CDR1 as SGHTA and CDR2 as FQGNSA. Trimming took off 6 bases at V and 0 bases at J, with 12 bases between the two ends. The CDR3 covers 15 residues. The CDR3, as DNA: TGTGCCAGCAGTTCGGCAGACTACTCTGGAAACACCATATATTTT. It is translated as CASSSADYSGNTIYF.

CDR3 DNA sequence: TGTGCCAGTACGACCGTTACAGGGGTGACCGGGGAGCTGTTTTTT. As protein: CASTTVTGVTGELFF. The rearrangement uses TRBV2 and TRBJ2-2; 7 positions agree with TRBD1. The length of the CDR3 is 15 residues. The V gene's germline CDR1 is SNHLY and CDR2 FYNNEI. The V gene end was trimmed by 9 bases and the J gene end by 5 bases; junction bases not matched to a gene: 12. Supplemented by reference TRBV2 and TRBJ2-2, the full variable domain reads EPEVTQTPSHQVTQMGQEVILRCVPISNHLYFYWYRQILGQKVEFLVSFYNNEISEKSEIFDDQFSVERPDGSNFTLKIRSTKLEDSAMYFCASTTVTGVTGELFFGEGSRLTVL.

This clone was seen just once. V is TRBV18 and J is TRBJ1-5; maybe TRBD1 (6 bases). The V end lost 1 base, the J end lost 11 bases, and 12 bases lay between the germline ends. Germline CDR1 and CDR2: KGHSH and LQKENI. This CDR3 is built from 13 residues. CDR3 loop: CASSPQGGEAQHF. The CDR3 bases are TGTGCCAGCTCACCACAGGGGGGGGAAGCCCAGCATTTT.

In nucleotides, the CDR3 is TGTGCCAGCAGCTTAGTAGTGGGGGCGCTGGGTAATGAGCAGTTCTTC. Translation gives CASSLVVGALGNEQFF. The chain uses TRBV7-2 and TRBJ2-1, with D possibly TRBD1 on 6 matching bases. Trimming pared 1 base from V and 7 bases from J, leaving 17 bases between. The V gene's germline CDR1 is SGHTA and CDR2 FQGNSA. This CDR3 has 16 amino acids.

The CDR3 bases are TGTGCCAGCAGCTCCGGGACTAGCGGGACAAATGAGCAGTTCTTC. Translating gives CASSSGTSGTNEQFF. This sequence joins TRBV7-7 and TRBJ2-1, with TRBD2 matching 13 bases. Germline loops: CDR1 SSHAT, CDR2 FNYEAQ (reference sequence). V lost 4 bases, J lost 7 bases, and 4 bases stayed unmatched. This CDR3 region has 15 residues.